The 2 T cell receptor beta chains below come from one sample, sequenced in a study of blood T cells in healthy people across ages. The use of a sample-barcoded 5' primer and a J-beta primer mix characterized a second PCR of about 7 to 12 cycles. MiXCR, applied by TCRdb to the 5' RACE reads, yields one record per CDR3 protein. The table lists about 770,000 distinct CDR3 sequences, 40% to 50% of them singletons. Input material: blood. Receptors were obtained from a man between 60 and 75 years old in good health.

The V call is TRBV25-1, the J call TRBJ2-7; 10 positions agree with TRBD1. V lost 4 bases, J lost 0 bases, and 6 bases stayed unmatched. The CDR3 has 16 residues. Looked up from germline, CDR1 is MGHDK and CDR2 is SYGVNS. The CDR3 sequence: CASSVSTGGYSYEQYF. The CDR3 region has the DNA TGTGCCAGCAGTGTCTCGACAGGGGGCTACTCCTACGAGCAGTACTTC.

The CDR3 is CSADLGSSKGSDTQYF. The CDR3 DNA reads as TGCAGTGCTGACCTCGGTTCGAGCAAGGGTTCAGATACGCAGTATTTT. The chain joins TRBV20-1 to TRBJ2-3; D is undetermined. Germline V gives CDR1 DFQATT, CDR2 SNEGSKA (reference sequence). V was clipped by 5 bases and J by 4 bases, with 22 bases between them. This CDR3 comprises 16 residues.